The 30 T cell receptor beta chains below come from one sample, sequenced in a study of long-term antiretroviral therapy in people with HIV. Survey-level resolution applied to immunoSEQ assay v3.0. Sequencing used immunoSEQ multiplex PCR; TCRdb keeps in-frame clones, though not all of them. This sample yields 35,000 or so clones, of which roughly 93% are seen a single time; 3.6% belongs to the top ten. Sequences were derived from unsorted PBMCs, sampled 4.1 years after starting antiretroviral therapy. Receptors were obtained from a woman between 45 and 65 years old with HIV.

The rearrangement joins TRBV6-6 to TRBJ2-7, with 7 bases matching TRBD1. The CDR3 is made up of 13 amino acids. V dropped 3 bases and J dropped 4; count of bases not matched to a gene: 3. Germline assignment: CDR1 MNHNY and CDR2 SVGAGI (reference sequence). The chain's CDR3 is CASSYGTEYEQYF. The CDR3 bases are TGTGCCAGCAGTTATGGGACAGAGTACGAGCAGTACTTC.

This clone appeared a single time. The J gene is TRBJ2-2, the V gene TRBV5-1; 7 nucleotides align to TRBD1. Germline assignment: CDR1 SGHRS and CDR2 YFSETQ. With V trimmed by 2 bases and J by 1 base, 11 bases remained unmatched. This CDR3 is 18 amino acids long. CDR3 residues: CASSFGAGRTGNTGELFF. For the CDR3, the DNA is TGCGCCAGCAGCTTCGGTGCGGGCCGGACAGGGAACACCGGGGAGCTGTTTTTT.

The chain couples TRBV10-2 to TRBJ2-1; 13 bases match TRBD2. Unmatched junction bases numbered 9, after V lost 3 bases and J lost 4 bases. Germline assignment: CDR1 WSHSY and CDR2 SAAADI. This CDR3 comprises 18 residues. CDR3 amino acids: CASSDRGLAGALYNEQFF. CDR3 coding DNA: TGCGCCAGCAGTGACCGAGGACTAGCGGGGGCCCTATACAATGAGCAGTTCTTC.

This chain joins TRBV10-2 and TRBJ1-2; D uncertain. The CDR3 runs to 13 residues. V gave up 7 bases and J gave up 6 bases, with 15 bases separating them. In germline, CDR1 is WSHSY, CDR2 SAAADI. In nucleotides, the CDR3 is TGCGCCAGCACCCCCGGAGTTTCCAATGGCTACACCTTC. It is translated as CASTPGVSNGYTF.

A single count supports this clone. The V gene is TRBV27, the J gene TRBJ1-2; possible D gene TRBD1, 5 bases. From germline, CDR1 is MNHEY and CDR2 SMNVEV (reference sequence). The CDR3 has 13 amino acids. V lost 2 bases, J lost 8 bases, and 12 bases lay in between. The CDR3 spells CASSLTGRKGYTF. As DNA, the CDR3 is TGTGCCAGCAGTTTAACAGGACGGAAAGGCTACACCTTC.

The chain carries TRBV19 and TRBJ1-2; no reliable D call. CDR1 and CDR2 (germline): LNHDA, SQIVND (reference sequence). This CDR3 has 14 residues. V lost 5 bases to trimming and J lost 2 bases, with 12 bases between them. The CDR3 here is CASSDHNSNYGYTF. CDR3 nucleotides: TGTGCCAGTAGTGACCATAATTCAAACTATGGCTACACCTTC.

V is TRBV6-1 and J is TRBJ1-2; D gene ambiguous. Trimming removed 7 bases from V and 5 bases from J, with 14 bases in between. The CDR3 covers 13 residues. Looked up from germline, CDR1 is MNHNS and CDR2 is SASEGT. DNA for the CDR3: TGTGCCAGCACCAAAGAGGGTTGGTATGGCTACACCTTC. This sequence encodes CASTKEGWYGYTF.

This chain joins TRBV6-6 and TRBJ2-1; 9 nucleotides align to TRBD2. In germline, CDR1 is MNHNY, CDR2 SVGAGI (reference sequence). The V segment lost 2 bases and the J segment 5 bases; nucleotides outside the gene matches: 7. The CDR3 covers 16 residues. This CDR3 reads CASSYLSSGVNNEQFF. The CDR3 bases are TGTGCCAGCAGTTACCTGTCTAGCGGGGTAAACAATGAGCAGTTCTTC.

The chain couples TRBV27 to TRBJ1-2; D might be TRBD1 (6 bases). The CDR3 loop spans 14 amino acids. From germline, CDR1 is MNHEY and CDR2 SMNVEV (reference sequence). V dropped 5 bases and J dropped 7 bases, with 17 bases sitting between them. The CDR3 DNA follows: TGTGCCAGCAGTCCGGGCCCCTTAGGGGGTGGCTACACCTTC. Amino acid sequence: CASSPGPLGGGYTF.

DNA of the CDR3: TGTGCCAGCAGCGTAGAAGGAAGCACAGATACGCAGTATTTT. It is translated as CASSVEGSTDTQYF. This chain joins TRBV9 and TRBJ2-3, with D unclear. The CDR3 has 14 residues. Germline assignment: CDR1 SGDLS and CDR2 YYNGEE. V was clipped by 0 bases and J by 0 bases, with 5 bases between them. Using reference TRBV9 and TRBJ2-3 for the parts outside the CDR3, the full variable domain is DSGVTQTPKHLITATGQRVTLRCSPRSGDLSVYWYQQSLDQGLQFLIQYYNGEERAKGNILERFSAQQFPDLHSELNLSSLELGDSALYFCASSVEGSTDTQYFGPGTRLTVL.

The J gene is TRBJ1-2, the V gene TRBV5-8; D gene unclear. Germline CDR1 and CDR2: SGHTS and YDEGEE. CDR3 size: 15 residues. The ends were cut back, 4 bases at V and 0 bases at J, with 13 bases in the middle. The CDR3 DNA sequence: TGTGCCAGCAGCAAAACCCGGGGAGCTAACTATGGCTACACCTTC. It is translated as CASSKTRGANYGYTF.

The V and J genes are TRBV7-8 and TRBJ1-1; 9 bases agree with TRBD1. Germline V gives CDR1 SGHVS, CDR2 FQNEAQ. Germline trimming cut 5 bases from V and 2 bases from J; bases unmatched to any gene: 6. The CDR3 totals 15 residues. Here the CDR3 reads CASSRRDRVNTEAFF. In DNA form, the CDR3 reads TGTGCCAGCAGCCGCCGGGACAGGGTTAACACTGAAGCTTTCTTT.

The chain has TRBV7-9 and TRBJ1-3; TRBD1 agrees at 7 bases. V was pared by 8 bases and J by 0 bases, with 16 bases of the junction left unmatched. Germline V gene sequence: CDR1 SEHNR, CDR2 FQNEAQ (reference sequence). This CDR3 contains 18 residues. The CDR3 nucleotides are TGTGCCAGCCCTTTCCCCTTGGACCGACAGGGCTCTGGAAACACCATATATTTT. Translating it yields CASPFPLDRQGSGNTIYF.

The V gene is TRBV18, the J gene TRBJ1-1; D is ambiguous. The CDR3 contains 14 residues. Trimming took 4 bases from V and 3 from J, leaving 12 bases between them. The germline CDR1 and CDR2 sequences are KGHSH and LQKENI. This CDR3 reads CASSQRPKDTEAFF. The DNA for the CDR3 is TGTGCCAGCTCACAACGTCCTAAGGACACTGAAGCTTTCTTT.

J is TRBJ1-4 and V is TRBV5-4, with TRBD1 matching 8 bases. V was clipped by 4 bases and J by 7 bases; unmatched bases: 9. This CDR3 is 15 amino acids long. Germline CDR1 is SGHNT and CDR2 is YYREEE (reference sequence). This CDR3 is CASSTRQGPREKLFF. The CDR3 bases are TGTGCCAGCAGCACTCGACAGGGGCCACGTGAAAAACTGTTTTTT.

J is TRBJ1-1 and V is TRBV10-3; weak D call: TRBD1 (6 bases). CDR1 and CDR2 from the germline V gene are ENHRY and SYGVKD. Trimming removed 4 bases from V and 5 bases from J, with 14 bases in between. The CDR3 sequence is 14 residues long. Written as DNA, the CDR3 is TGTGCCATCAGTGTCTCAGGGGACGGGACTGAAGCTTTCTTT. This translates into CAISVSGDGTEAFF.

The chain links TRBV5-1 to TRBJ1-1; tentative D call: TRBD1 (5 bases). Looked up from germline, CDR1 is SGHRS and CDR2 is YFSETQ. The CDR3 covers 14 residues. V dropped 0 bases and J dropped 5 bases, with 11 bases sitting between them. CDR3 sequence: CASSLALRGTEAFF. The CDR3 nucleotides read TGCGCCAGCAGCTTGGCGTTGAGGGGTACTGAAGCTTTCTTT.

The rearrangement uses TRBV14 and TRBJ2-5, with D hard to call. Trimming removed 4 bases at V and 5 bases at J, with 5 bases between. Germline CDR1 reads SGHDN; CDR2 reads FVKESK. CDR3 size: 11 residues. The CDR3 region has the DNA TGTGCCAGCAGCCGCCGCGAGACCCAGTACTTC. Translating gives CASSRRETQYF.

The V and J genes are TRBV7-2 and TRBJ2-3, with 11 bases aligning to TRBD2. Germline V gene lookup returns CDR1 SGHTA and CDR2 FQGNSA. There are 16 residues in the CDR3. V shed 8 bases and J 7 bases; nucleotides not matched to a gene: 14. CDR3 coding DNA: TGTGCCAGCCGGCCCCTTAGCGGGGGGGCATCAAATACGCAGTATTTT. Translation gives CASRPLSGGASNTQYF.

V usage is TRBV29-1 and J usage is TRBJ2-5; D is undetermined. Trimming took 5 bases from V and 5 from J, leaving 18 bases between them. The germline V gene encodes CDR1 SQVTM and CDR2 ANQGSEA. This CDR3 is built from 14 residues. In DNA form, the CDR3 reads TGCAGCGTTCGTGATTGGACCCGGTTGGAGACCCAGTACTTC. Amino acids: CSVRDWTRLETQYF.

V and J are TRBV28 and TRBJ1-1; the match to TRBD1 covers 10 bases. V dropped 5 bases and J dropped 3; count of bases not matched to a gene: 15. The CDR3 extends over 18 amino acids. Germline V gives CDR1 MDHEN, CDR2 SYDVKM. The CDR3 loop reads CASSETGGLSVMDTEAFF. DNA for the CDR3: TGTGCCAGCAGTGAGACAGGGGGCCTCTCGGTTATGGACACTGAAGCTTTCTTT.

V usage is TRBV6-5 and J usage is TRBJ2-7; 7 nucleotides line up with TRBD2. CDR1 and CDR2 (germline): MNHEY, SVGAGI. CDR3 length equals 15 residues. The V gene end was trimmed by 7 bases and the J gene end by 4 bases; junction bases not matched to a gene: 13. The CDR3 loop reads CASTSLGAGRYEQYF. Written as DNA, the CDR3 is TGTGCCAGCACTAGTCTCGGAGCGGGGAGGTACGAGCAGTACTTC.

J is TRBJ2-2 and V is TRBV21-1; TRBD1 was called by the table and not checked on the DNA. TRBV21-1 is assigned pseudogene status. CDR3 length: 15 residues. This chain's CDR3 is CARADGATNTGELFF. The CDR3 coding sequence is TGTGCCAGAGCTGATGGGGCCACGAACACCGGGGAGCTGTTTTTT.

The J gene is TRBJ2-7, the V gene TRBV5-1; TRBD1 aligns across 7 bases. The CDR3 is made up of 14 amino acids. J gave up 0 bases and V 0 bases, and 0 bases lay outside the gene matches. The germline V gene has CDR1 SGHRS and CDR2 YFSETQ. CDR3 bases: TGCGCCAGCAGCTTGGGGGACAGCTCCTACGAGCAGTACTTC. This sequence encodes CASSLGDSSYEQYF.

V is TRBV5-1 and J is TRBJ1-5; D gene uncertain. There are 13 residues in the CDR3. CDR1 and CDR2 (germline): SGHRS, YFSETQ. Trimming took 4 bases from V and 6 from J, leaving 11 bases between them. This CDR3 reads CASSPTGGQPQHF. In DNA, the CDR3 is TGCGCCAGCAGCCCCACGGGCGGTCAGCCCCAGCATTTT.

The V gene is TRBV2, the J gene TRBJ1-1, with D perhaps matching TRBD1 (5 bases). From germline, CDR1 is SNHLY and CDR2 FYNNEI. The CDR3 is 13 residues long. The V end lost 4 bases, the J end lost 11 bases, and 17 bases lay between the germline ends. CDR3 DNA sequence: TGTGCCAGCAGTGGTACCAGGGAGGTAATCGCTTTCTTT. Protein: CASSGTREVIAFF. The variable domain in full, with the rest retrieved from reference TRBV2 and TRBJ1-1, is EPEVTQTPSHQVTQMGQEVILRCVPISNHLYFYWYRQILGQKVEFLVSFYNNEISEKSEIFDDQFSVERPDGSNFTLKIRSTKLEDSAMYFCASSGTREVIAFFGQGTRLTVV.

CDR3 bases: TGTGCCAGCAGCCCTCGGACCGCCTATCAGCCCCAGCATTTT. Its translation: CASSPRTAYQPQHF. The rearrangement links TRBV5-8 to TRBJ1-5; D is undetermined. Per germline, CDR1 SGHTS and CDR2 YDEGEE. Trimming took 4 bases from V and 5 from J, leaving 13 bases between them. The CDR3 contains 14 residues.

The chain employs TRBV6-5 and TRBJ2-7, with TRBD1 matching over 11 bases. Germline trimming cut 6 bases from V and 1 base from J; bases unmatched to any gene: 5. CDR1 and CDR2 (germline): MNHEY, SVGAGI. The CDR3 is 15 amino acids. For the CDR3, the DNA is TGTGCCAGCAGGAGGGACAGGGGGGAATCCTACGAGCAGTACTTC. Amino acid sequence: CASRRDRGESYEQYF.

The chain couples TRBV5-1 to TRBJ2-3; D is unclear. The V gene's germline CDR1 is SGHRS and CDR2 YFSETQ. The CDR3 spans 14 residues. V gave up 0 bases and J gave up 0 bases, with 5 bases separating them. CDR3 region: CASSLDGSTDTQYF. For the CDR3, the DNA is TGCGCCAGCAGCTTGGACGGCAGCACAGATACGCAGTATTTT.

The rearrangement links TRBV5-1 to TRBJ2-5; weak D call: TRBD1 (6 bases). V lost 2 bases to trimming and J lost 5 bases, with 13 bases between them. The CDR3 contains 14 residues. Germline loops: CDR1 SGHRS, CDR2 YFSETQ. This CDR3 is CASSLQGTRETQYF. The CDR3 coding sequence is TGCGCCAGCAGCTTACAGGGCACACGGGAGACCCAGTACTTC.